This T cell receptor (beta chain) was sequenced for a study of tumor-infiltrating lymphocytes in primary liver carcinoma. Study-wide points: Relative to tumor region pairs, the tumor-adjacent and tumor-blood pairs showed overlap that was lower.

This CDR3 is 14 amino acids long. A remark on this clonotype: Its antigen is unidentified. Its ends do not fully match the called genes, so a read error is possible.

The 20-30 mg bulk tissue piece was not sorted before simultaneous RNA and DNA extraction. The patients, who had chronic HBV infection, were treatment-naive (untreated). Sampling of each tumor involved five separate regions. Without exception, tumor samples held over 80% viable tumor cells. Priming with a constant-region primer yielded TCR beta cDNA from 400 to 500 ng total RNA. For TCR beta, libraries were produced by three nested multiplex PCR rounds using slightly modified ARM-PCR. In the first two PCR rounds, TRBV1-TRBV30 forward primers were paired with a C-beta reverse primer, and each round lasted approximately 10 cycles. TCRdb re-derived calls from the multiplex PCR reads in MiXCR, one entry per CDR3 protein. The table shows tens of thousands of distinct CDR3 sequences, with roughly 74% occurring only once.

The sequenced material came from liver tumor tissue from sampling region 4. Subset denoted: tumor region T4, right-lateral pole. The receptor comes from a man in his forties with primary liver carcinoma and hepatitis B virus infection. The genes are TRBV12-3 or TRBV12-4 and TRBJ2-5; no definite D call. The CDR3 loop reads CTSSLGTISRTHYF. The CDR3 DNA is TGTACCAGCAGTTTAGGAACCATCTCTCGGACCCACTACTTC.